Each of the 17 T cell receptor beta chains below was sequenced from the same sample in a study of T-cell memory formation after mild COVID-19. Using its own MiXCR run on the 5' RACE reads, TCRdb lists one record per CDR3 protein. Of approximately 410,000 distinct CDR3 sequences listed, less than 25% are singletons. Sequencing was carried out using PBMCs or a T cell subset sorted from them (not recorded which). All receptors derive from an adult woman who had mild COVID-19 (a few samples of this study predate the infection). Cell type and time point are not known.

The rearrangement joins TRBV7-9 to TRBJ2-1; the match to TRBD2 covers 7 bases. CDR3 size: 14 residues. The V segment lost 5 bases and the J segment 3 bases; nucleotides outside the gene matches: 4. Germline loops: CDR1 SEHNR, CDR2 FQNEAQ (reference sequence). The CDR3 reads CASSPWEGYNEQFF. CDR3 nucleotide sequence: TGTGCCAGCAGCCCCTGGGAGGGCTACAATGAGCAGTTCTTC.

The count of this clonotype is one. J is TRBJ1-2 and V is TRBV5-4, with a possible D match to TRBD1 (5 bases). There are 15 residues in the CDR3. V gave up 6 bases and J gave up 4 bases, with 19 bases separating them. Germline CDR1 SGHNT, CDR2 YYREEE (reference sequence). CDR3 nucleotides: TGTGCCAGCACCAATCCCCCGGCGGGGGTCTATGGCTACACCTTC. Protein product: CASTNPPAGVYGYTF.

This chain connects TRBV12-3 or TRBV12-4 to TRBJ2-3, with 12 positions matching TRBD2. V lost 6 bases, J lost 5 bases, and 6 bases stayed unmatched. CDR3 length: 15 amino acids. This CDR3 is CASRLAGGPVDTQYF. CDR3 DNA sequence: TGTGCCAGCAGGCTAGCGGGAGGGCCTGTAGATACGCAGTATTTT.

The sample holds a few counts of this clonotype. The chain has TRBV10-3 and TRBJ2-5; D not resolved. The germline V gene has CDR1 ENHRY and CDR2 SYGVKD. V was clipped by 7 bases and J by 5 bases, with 17 bases between them. The length of the CDR3 is 14 residues. The CDR3 protein is CAINSKGPMETQYF. As DNA, the CDR3 is TGTGCCATCAACTCTAAGGGTCCAATGGAGACCCAGTACTTC.

Turning to this clonotype: The germline gene is not matched at one end of the junction; a read error may be the cause. The chain has TRBV11-2 and TRBJ2-1; possibly TRBD2 for D (5 bases). The V gene's germline CDR1 is SGHAT and CDR2 FQNNGV. The CDR3 covers 14 residues. This CDR3 is CASSTGTEINQQFF. In nucleotides, the CDR3 is TGTGCCAGCAGCACGGGAACGGAAATCAATCAGCAGTTCTTC.

The chain employs TRBV27 and TRBJ2-4; 7 bases fit TRBD1. CDR3 length equals 15 residues. The germline gives CDR1 MNHEY, CDR2 SMNVEV (reference sequence). V gave up 5 bases and J gave up 2 bases; unmatched junction bases: 6. This CDR3 reads CASSRPTGTKNIQYF. The DNA for the CDR3 is TGTGCCAGCAGTCGACCGACAGGGACCAAAAACATTCAGTACTTC.

This clonotype was counted only a few times. J is TRBJ1-5 and V is TRBV20-1; D is ambiguous. The CDR3 runs 15 residues. Trimming stripped 1 base from V and 3 bases from J, with 13 bases between. From germline, CDR1 is DFQATT and CDR2 SNEGSKA (reference sequence). The CDR3 here is CSARVSGAINQPQHF. The CDR3 nucleotides read TGCAGTGCTAGAGTCTCTGGAGCCATCAATCAGCCCCAGCATTTT.

A few counts support this clonotype. V and J are TRBV27 and TRBJ1-1, with unresolved D. Trimming shortened V by 2 bases and J by 0 bases, and 7 bases separated the two germline ends. CDR1 is MNHEY, CDR2 SMNVEV, per germline (reference sequence). This CDR3 is built from 14 residues. CDR3 residues: CASSLAFMNTEAFF. In DNA, the CDR3 is TGTGCCAGCAGTTTAGCTTTCATGAACACTGAAGCTTTCTTT.

This clonotype has more than one count but fewer than ten. The chain joins TRBV10-3 to TRBJ2-7, with TRBD1 identical over 9 bases. The ends lost 4 bases at V and 7 bases at J; junction bases unmatched: 5. In germline, CDR1 is ENHRY, CDR2 SYGVKD. The CDR3 covers 13 residues. CDR3 residues: CAISGGGQGEQYF. CDR3 DNA sequence: TGTGCCATCAGTGGAGGGGGACAGGGTGAGCAGTACTTC.

The CDR3 DNA reads as TGTGCCAGCAGCCGCCGGGGAGGGAACCCCTACGAGCAGTACTTC. Protein sequence: CASSRRGGNPYEQYF. The J gene is TRBJ2-7, the V gene TRBV3-1, with TRBD2 identical over 7 bases. V shed 4 bases, J shed 2 bases, and the junction held 8 bases outside the gene matches. The CDR3 loop spans 15 amino acids. Per germline, CDR1 LGHDT and CDR2 YNNKEL (reference sequence).

A few counts support this clonotype. The chain carries TRBV7-7 and TRBJ2-5, with D perhaps TRBD1 or TRBD2 (6 bases each). Germline V CDR1 and CDR2: SSHAT, FNYEAQ (reference sequence). This CDR3 contains 15 residues. V was cut by 2 bases and J by 5 bases, with 15 bases left in between. Written as DNA, the CDR3 is TGTGCCAGCAGCTTAAGGACAGCGGGCGCGGAGACCCAGTACTTC. This codes for CASSLRTAGAETQYF.

This clonotype has only a few counts. The chain joins TRBV4-1 to TRBJ2-2, with D unresolved. Germline CDR1 is MGHRA and CDR2 is YSYEKL. V was trimmed by 1 base and J by 5 bases, leaving 14 bases between them. The CDR3 spans 16 residues. The CDR3 region has the DNA TGCGCCAGCAGCCAAGGCTCCTGGGTGGAAACCGGGGAGCTGTTTTTT. This gives the protein CASSQGSWVETGELFF.

In its sample, this clonotype was seen a few times. The V call is TRBV5-1, the J call TRBJ2-7, with D unresolved. Trimming pared 0 bases from V and 2 bases from J, leaving 9 bases between. Germline V gives CDR1 SGHRS, CDR2 YFSETQ. The CDR3 runs to 14 residues. CDR3 sequence (DNA): TGCGCCAGCAGCTTGGGAGTGGCCACCTACGAGCAGTACTTC. As protein: CASSLGVATYEQYF.

This clonotype was seen a few times. V is TRBV10-3 and J is TRBJ2-3; D possibly uses TRBD1 or TRBD2 (6 bases each). The CDR3 loop spans 17 amino acids. The ends were cut back, 2 bases at V and 1 base at J, with 16 bases in the middle. Per germline, CDR1 ENHRY and CDR2 SYGVKD. In DNA, the CDR3 is TGTGCCATCAGTGAGGCGAGGGGGACTCCGGGCACAGATACGCAGTATTTT. Its protein product is CAISEARGTPGTDTQYF.

Only a few counts were recorded for this clonotype. This rearrangement joins TRBV6-1 to TRBJ1-5; 9 nucleotides align to TRBD1. Germline V gives CDR1 MNHNS, CDR2 SASEGT. V lost 6 bases, J lost 15 bases, and 9 bases stayed unmatched. CDR3 size: 12 residues. DNA of the CDR3: TGTGCCAGCAGCCAAGCTATGGACAGGGGGCATTTT. Translating gives CASSQAMDRGHF.

This chain uses TRBV7-2 with TRBJ1-2, with D possibly matching TRBD1 (6 bases). This CDR3 region has 15 residues. The germline gives CDR1 SGHTA, CDR2 FQGNSA. Trimming shortened V by 5 bases and J by 3 bases, and 16 bases separated the two germline ends. The CDR3 DNA sequence: TGTGCCAGCAGCGCGGGGGACAAGAAGCACTATGGCTACACCTTC. Translation: CASSAGDKKHYGYTF.

This clonotype was observed a single time. The chain employs TRBV29-1 and TRBJ2-7; D is possibly TRBD2 (5 bases). Germline CDR1 reads SQVTM; CDR2 reads ANQGSEA. The length of the CDR3 is 15 residues. V was pared by 3 bases and J by 2 bases, with 17 bases between. The CDR3 DNA sequence: TGCAGCGTTGAGGGTGTCGAGGGAGCACCCTACGAGCAGTACTTC. It specifies CSVEGVEGAPYEQYF.